This T cell receptor beta chain was captured by sequencing in a study of T-cell memory formation after mild COVID-19. About the research overall: Largely, the TCR clusters proved donor specific. Study conclusions and caveats: Shrinking CD4+ clones resided mostly in CM and EM, and CD8+ ones in EMRA. Memory sampled before infection contained some responding clones, suggesting cross-reactive memory joined. Balance between CD4 and CD8 was seen in clones contracting day 15 to 85, and a CD4+ lean was seen in later expanders.

Of note for this clonotype: Its antigen is not known.

Each CDR3 protein is one row after TCRdb ran MiXCR on the 5' RACE reads. The sample comprises approximately 170,000 distinct CDR3 sequences, 13% of which are singletons, and roughly 3.4% rests with the top ten. The CDR3 loop spans 14 amino acids. Germline lookup yields CDR1 LGHNA and CDR2 YNFKEQ. Trimming took 4 bases from V and 10 from J, leaving 19 bases between them. V usage is TRBV4-2 and J usage is TRBJ2-5; TRBD1 or TRBD2 may be the D gene (5 bases each). The sample consisted of PBMCs or a T cell subset sorted from them (not recorded which). This clonotype was obtained from a man younger than 30 who had mild COVID-19 (a few samples of this study predate the infection). Cell type and time point are not known. CDR3 DNA sequence: TGTGCCAGCAGCCCTCACCGGGACGCCCAGGACCAGTACTTC. This encodes CASSPHRDAQDQYF.